The subject of this entry is one T cell receptor beta chain. Its antigen is as yet unknown. V was trimmed by 3 bases and J by 5 bases, leaving 16 bases between them. The CDR3 totals 16 residues. TCRdb re-called the 5' RACE reads through MiXCR, storing one row per CDR3 protein. The sample has some 550,000 distinct CDR3 sequences, about 19% seen once. This entry belongs to a study of T cells after yellow fever vaccination. Study as a whole: When fractions had low cell numbers, they were prepared with SMART-Seq v4 Ultra Low Input.

General study results and limits: Weaker in magnitude, the secondary response showed a faster peak on day 5 versus 15. Booster sampling recovered most clones from primary vaccination (roughly 97% CD4, around 90% CD8).

This material consisted of PBMCs, taken 15 days after the yellow fever booster vaccination. This sequence joins TRBV12-3 or TRBV12-4 and TRBJ2-2; perhaps TRBD2 as D (6 bases). This clonotype was obtained from a man between 25 and 39 years old who received the YFV17D yellow fever vaccine. The CDR3 here is CASSFPYGSGTGELFF. CDR3 nucleotide sequence: TGTGCCAGCAGTTTTCCATACGGGAGCGGTACCGGGGAGCTGTTTTTT.